A selection of T cell receptor beta chains follows, all from one sample in a study of cytomegalovirus exposure and HLA in healthy donors. The data were produced by immunoSEQ multiplex PCR, yet TCRdb's version contains in-frame clones alone and is incomplete. Reported are 150,000 to 200,000 clones; the ten largest clones contain almost 0.75%. The sample consisted of PBMCs. These receptors were taken from a boy younger than 18 in good health and CMV-seronegative. Both conserved end residues are trimmed from each CDR3.

V	J	CDR3
TRBV19	TRBJ2-7	ASSIGSGGAYEQY
TRBV19	TRBJ2-7	ASSIGGTPGQVVNEQY
TRBV30	TRBJ1-3	AWLSRGSGNTIY
TRBV11-1	TRBJ2-1	ASSLRSGGYNEQF
TRBV5-1	TRBJ1-2	ASSLDRMYGYT
TRBV19	TRBJ2-5	ASSRSLALLYQETQY
TRBV7-9	TRBJ2-1	ASRSDRAPYNEQF
TRBV5-1	TRBJ1-1	ASSRGTMNTEAF
TRBV27	TRBJ1-2	ASSSIQDRGSYGYT
TRBV30	TRBJ2-4	AWGTSARANIQY
TRBV28	TRBJ1-5	AAVGPQVRNQPQH